The next 17 T cell receptor beta chains were all read from a single sample in a study of early T cells in non-severe SARS-CoV-2 infection. TCRdb reanalysed the 5' RACE reads using MiXCR and keeps one entry per CDR3 protein. The sample lists tens of thousands of distinct CDR3 sequences, 9% to 15% occurring once. Material: whole blood. These receptors were collected from an adult who was a healthcare worker with PCR-confirmed SARS-CoV-2 infection or an uninfected control (not recorded which).

This clonotype came up many times. This chain links TRBV20-1 with TRBJ2-7; D not resolved. CDR1 is DFQATT and CDR2 is SNEGSKA in the germline V gene (reference sequence). Between the trimmed V and J ends, which lost 0 bases and 3 bases, there was a span of 9 bases. This CDR3 has 13 amino acids. The CDR3 reads CSARDETDYEQYF. Written as DNA, the CDR3 is TGCAGTGCTAGAGATGAGACTGACTACGAGCAGTACTTC.

This clonotype has only a few counts. V and J are TRBV30 and TRBJ2-1; the D is unclear. Between the trimmed V and J ends, which lost 8 bases and 9 bases, there was a span of 14 bases. Germline loops: CDR1 GTSNPN, CDR2 SVGIG (reference sequence). The CDR3 runs 11 residues. CDR3 sequence reads: CAGRWLGEQFF. The DNA of the CDR3 is TGTGCCGGCCGGTGGTTGGGTGAGCAGTTCTTC.

The chain recombines TRBV6-1 with TRBJ1-2; no firm D call. V lost 3 bases, J lost 8 bases, and 10 bases lay in between. CDR3 size: 12 residues. Germline V CDR1 and CDR2: MNHNS, SASEGT. CDR3 nucleotide sequence: TGTGCCAGCAGTGAGGGGAAGCACGGCTACACCTTC. Its translation: CASSEGKHGYTF.

Many counts were recorded for this clonotype. This chain connects TRBV7-2 to TRBJ2-7; D is unclear. The V end lost 3 bases, the J end lost 0 bases, and 6 bases lay between the germline ends. The CDR3 consists of 13 residues. Germline loops: CDR1 SGHTA, CDR2 FQGNSA. The CDR3 reads CASSFRSSYEQYF. CDR3 DNA sequence: TGTGCCAGCAGCTTCCGCAGCTCCTACGAGCAGTACTTC.

The rearrangement uses TRBV2 and TRBJ1-6; D uncertain. Germline V lookup: CDR1 SNHLY, CDR2 FYNNEI. V lost 1 base and J lost 9, with 7 bases in between. There are 13 residues in the CDR3. The CDR3 here is CASSEGRGSPLHF. CDR3 DNA sequence: TGTGCCAGCAGTGAAGGGCGGGGTTCACCCCTCCACTTT.

V gene TRBV6-5 combines with J gene TRBJ2-2, with 9 bases lining up with TRBD1. This CDR3 has 16 amino acids. The ends lost 5 bases at V and 1 base at J; junction bases unmatched: 5. Germline values: CDR1 MNHEY, CDR2 SVGAGI. CDR3 in amino acids: CASSLPGQGNTGELFF. CDR3 in DNA: TGTGCCAGCAGTCTACCGGGACAGGGGAACACCGGGGAGCTGTTTTTT.

There are many counts of this clonotype. DNA of the CDR3: TGTGCCAGCACTCTGGGGGCCCGAGAGACCCAGTACTTC. This gives the protein CASTLGARETQYF. This rearrangement joins TRBV12-3 or TRBV12-4 to TRBJ2-5, with a possible D match to TRBD1 (6 bases). V lost 7 bases to trimming and J lost 4 bases, with 13 bases between them. This CDR3 contains 13 residues.

This clonotype came up a few times. V gene TRBV5-4 combines with J gene TRBJ2-3, with D hard to call. Germline V lookup: CDR1 SGHNT, CDR2 YYREEE (reference sequence). The CDR3 consists of 13 residues. V lost 3 bases, J lost 4 bases, and 9 bases lay in between. This CDR3 reads CASSSKAADTQYF. CDR3 nucleotides: TGTGCCAGCAGCTCCAAAGCCGCAGATACGCAGTATTTT.

This clonotype was counted ten times or more. CDR3 nucleotides: TGTGCCAGCAGCCACCACGGGACTAGCGGCGAGCAGTACTTC. This encodes CASSHHGTSGEQYF. This chain uses TRBV3-1 with TRBJ2-7; 11 positions match TRBD2. CDR3 length equals 14 residues. The germline V gene encodes CDR1 LGHDT and CDR2 YNNKEL (reference sequence). Unmatched junction bases numbered 4, after V lost 3 bases and J lost 6 bases.

This chain joins TRBV11-2 and TRBJ2-1, with D perhaps TRBD1 or TRBD2 (5 bases each). This CDR3 is built from 17 residues. V lost 1 base to trimming and J lost 0 bases, with 13 bases between them. The germline gives CDR1 SGHAT, CDR2 FQNNGV. DNA of the CDR3: TGTGCCAGCAGCTTAGGGGCGTGGGGGAGCTCCTACAATGAGCAGTTCTTC. This codes for CASSLGAWGSSYNEQFF.

The V call is TRBV12-3 or TRBV12-4, the J call TRBJ2-7; the D is unclear. Trimming removed 2 bases from V and 8 bases from J, with 13 bases in between. The CDR3 is made up of 13 amino acids. The CDR3 protein is CASSLLAPGQQYF. Here the CDR3 DNA reads TGTGCCAGCAGTTTACTGGCCCCGGGCCAGCAGTACTTC.

The sample holds many counts of this clonotype. The CDR3, as DNA: TGTGCCAGCAGTGAATCCGATTTCCCAGATACGCAGTATTTT. Protein product: CASSESDFPDTQYF. The gene calls are TRBV2 and TRBJ2-3; D ambiguous. Deletions cut 2 bases from V and 4 bases from J, with 10 bases between. The CDR3 loop spans 14 amino acids. Germline V gene lookup returns CDR1 SNHLY and CDR2 FYNNEI.

The chain couples TRBV20-1 to TRBJ2-3, with unresolved D. This CDR3 has 12 residues. Trimming pared 4 bases from V and 4 bases from J, leaving 9 bases between. Per germline, CDR1 DFQATT and CDR2 SNEGSKA (reference sequence). The CDR3 bases are TGCAGTGCTATAGGGTATTCAGATACGCAGTATTTT. Its protein product is CSAIGYSDTQYF.

The CDR3 reads CASSLTLQRNEQFF. Here the CDR3 DNA reads TGTGCCAGCAGCTTAACGCTGCAACGCAATGAGCAGTTCTTC. This chain connects TRBV11-2 to TRBJ2-1; D not certain. Deletions cut 2 bases from V and 6 bases from J, with 11 bases between. Germline-derived CDR1 and CDR2 are SGHAT and FQNNGV. CDR3 size: 14 residues.

V and J are TRBV20-1 and TRBJ2-7; the match to TRBD1 covers 8 bases. The germline V gene has CDR1 DFQATT and CDR2 SNEGSKA (reference sequence). CDR3 size: 15 residues. V was clipped by 0 bases and J by 3 bases; unmatched bases: 7. The CDR3 protein is CSARDPGGQGYEQYF. In nucleotides, the CDR3 is TGCAGTGCTAGAGATCCCGGAGGACAGGGCTACGAGCAGTACTTC.

This clonotype occurred many times. This chain joins TRBV6-1 and TRBJ2-2, with TRBD2 identical over 11 bases. V lost 1 base, J lost 5 bases, and 3 bases stayed unmatched. This CDR3 is 16 amino acids long. Germline V gives CDR1 MNHNS, CDR2 SASEGT. DNA for the CDR3: TGTGCCAGCAGTGAAGGGTCTAGCGGGGGGACCGGGGAGCTGTTTTTT. Its protein product is CASSEGSSGGTGELFF.

This clonotype showed up many times. This rearrangement joins TRBV7-9 to TRBJ2-5; D ambiguous. V lost 3 bases and J lost 3, with 2 bases in between. Germline V lookup: CDR1 SEHNR, CDR2 FQNEAQ (reference sequence). The CDR3 totals 11 residues. In DNA, the CDR3 is TGTGCCAGCAGCTTTAAAGAGACCCAGTACTTC. Its protein product is CASSFKETQYF.